These 5 T cell receptor beta chains were all obtained from the same sample, sequenced in a study of T-cell memory formation after mild COVID-19. TCRdb independently ran MiXCR on the 5' RACE reads; one entry per CDR3 protein. The data hold 90,000 to 120,000 distinct CDR3 sequences, with approximately 15% observed a single time. Sequenced sample: PBMCs or a T cell subset sorted from them (not recorded which). The source of these receptors is a young man who had mild COVID-19 (a few samples of this study predate the infection). Cell type and time point are not known.

This clonotype was detected many times. J is TRBJ1-2 and V is TRBV29-1, with TRBD1 identical over 8 bases. The CDR3 covers 14 residues. Looked up from germline, CDR1 is SQVTM and CDR2 is ANQGSEA. V lost 6 bases and J lost 0; bases outside the gene matches: 6. Here the CDR3 DNA reads TGCAGCGTCGCGTCGGGACAGGCTAACTATGGCTACACCTTC. As protein: CSVASGQANYGYTF.

Only a few counts were recorded for this clonotype. The chain carries TRBV4-1 and TRBJ2-1, with 14 bases fitting TRBD2. This CDR3 spans 16 amino acids. The trim removed 4 bases at V and 6 bases at J, leaving 5 bases unmatched. CDR1 and CDR2 from the germline V gene are MGHRA and YSYEKL. This CDR3 is CASSRPGTSGSNEQFF. The CDR3 DNA follows: TGCGCCAGCAGCCGACCCGGGACTAGCGGGAGCAATGAGCAGTTCTTC.

The genes are TRBV19 and TRBJ1-5; D remains unclear. The CDR3 has 13 residues. The V end lost 7 bases, the J end lost 7 bases, and 14 bases lay between the germline ends. Germline V gives CDR1 LNHDA, CDR2 SQIVND (reference sequence). The CDR3 DNA follows: TGTGCCAGTACCCCTAGGGAGGTCCAGCCCCAGCATTTT. Its protein is CASTPREVQPQHF. Using reference TRBV19 and TRBJ1-5 for the parts outside the CDR3, the full variable domain is DGGITQSPKYLFRKEGQNVTLSCEQNLNHDAMYWYRQDPGQGLRLIYYSQIVNDFQKGDIAEGYSVSREKKESFPLTVTSAQKNPTAFYLCASTPREVQPQHFGDGTRLSIL.

This clonotype has just a few counts. The gene calls are TRBV4-1 and TRBJ1-5; 7 bases are a match to TRBD1. The CDR3 length is 16 residues. Per germline, CDR1 MGHRA and CDR2 YSYEKL. J was trimmed by 0 bases and V by 2 bases; bases with no gene match: 4. The CDR3 nucleotides read TGCGCCAGCAGCCAACAACACAGGGGTAGCAATCAGCCCCAGCATTTT. Translated: CASSQQHRGSNQPQHF.

This clonotype was found many times. J is TRBJ2-7 and V is TRBV20-1; TRBD1 matches at 9 bases. Germline loops: CDR1 DFQATT, CDR2 SNEGSKA (reference sequence). V lost 6 bases and J lost 6; bases outside the gene matches: 9. The CDR3 has 13 amino acids. The CDR3 spells CSARDRETFEQYF. The CDR3 DNA follows: TGCAGTGCCCGGGACAGGGAGACTTTCGAGCAGTACTTC.